These T cell receptor beta chains were read from a single sample in a study of Graves' ophthalmopathy and Graves' hyperthyroidism. Each CDR3 protein is one row after TCRdb ran MiXCR on the multiplex PCR reads. The sample lists roughly 610,000 distinct CDR3 sequences, roughly 20% seen once, with about 6.6% in the top ten. Sequencing used peripheral blood. The origin of the receptors is a woman between 18 and 29 years old with stable Graves' hyperthyroidism. Some clones in this sample may be carry-over from other donors' samples. Both conserved end residues are part of each CDR3. A D gene is named only where the DNA matches it firmly. Clone size is given for some rows only: seen once, a few or many times, or a class if the clone is expanded.

clone size	D gene	V gene	J gene	CDR3 protein	CDR3 DNA
many	TRBD1	TRBV5-1	TRBJ1-2	CASRLDRGYGYTF	TGCGCCAGCAGGCTAGACAGGGGCTATGGCTACACCTTC
-	-	TRBV10-2	TRBJ2-7	CASSEWVPYEQYF	TGCGCCAGCAGTGAGTGGGTTCCCTACGAGCAGTACTTC
-	-	TRBV7-2	TRBJ2-7	CASSFSVRGYEQYF	TGTGCCAGCAGCTTCAGCGTGCGCGGATACGAGCAGTACTTC
many	-	TRBV12-3/TRBV12-4	TRBJ2-5	CASSSPTFWETQYF	TGTGCCAGCAGTTCGCCGACATTCTGGGAGACCCAGTACTTC
many	TRBD1	TRBV28	TRBJ2-7	CASSVIQGAVNEQYF	TGTGCCAGCAGCGTGATACAGGGGGCTGTCAACGAGCAGTACTTC
-	-	TRBV7-9	TRBJ1-1	CASSAGLPNTEAFF	TGTGCCAGCAGCGCGGGACTGCCGAACACCGAAGCTTTCTTT
many	TRBD1	TRBV20-1	TRBJ2-7	CSARRGTGGTYEQYF	TGCAGTGCTAGACGCGGGACAGGTGGGACCTACGAGCAGTACTTC
few	-	TRBV5-1	TRBJ2-5	CASIETQYF	TGCGCCAGCATCGAGACCCAGTACTTC
many	TRBD1	TRBV7-3	TRBJ1-5	CASSFVQGENQPQHF	TGTGCCAGCAGCTTCGTCCAGGGGGAAAATCAGCCCCAGCATTTT
-	-	TRBV6-2/TRBV6-3	TRBJ2-5	CASSYMGGLRIETQYF	TGTGCCAGCAGTTACATGGGGGGCTTGAGGATAGAGACCCAGTACTTC
many	-	TRBV6-2/TRBV6-3	TRBJ2-2	CASGGHSNTGELFF	TGTGCCAGCGGGGGACACTCGAACACCGGGGAGCTGTTTTTT
-	-	TRBV6-1	TRBJ2-5	CASSEYGLPGQTQYF	TGTGCCAGCAGTGAATACGGACTCCCGGGACAGACCCAGTACTTC
many	TRBD1	TRBV6-1	TRBJ1-1	CASSASNRGRNTEAFF	TGTGCCAGCAGTGCCTCCAACAGGGGGAGGAACACTGAAGCTTTCTTT
many	-	TRBV4-2	TRBJ1-2	CASSQVRADYGYTF	TGTGCCAGCAGCCAAGTAAGGGCGGACTATGGCTACACCTTC
many	TRBD1	TRBV28	TRBJ2-7	CASSSGTVTYEQYF	TGTGCCAGCAGCTCCGGGACAGTGACCTACGAGCAGTACTTC
many	-	TRBV9	TRBJ2-2	CASSKGGTAGELFF	TGTGCCAGCAGCAAGGGAGGTACTGCCGGGGAGCTGTTTTTT
many	-	TRBV11-2	TRBJ1-1	CASSLEGRVGTEAFF	TGTGCCAGCAGCTTAGAGGGCAGGGTGGGCACTGAAGCTTTCTTT
few	TRBD2	TRBV12-3/TRBV12-4	TRBJ2-2	CAASRGGNTRELFF	TGTGCCGCCTCGCGGGGGGGTAACACCAGGGAGCTGTTTTTT
many	TRBD2	TRBV20-1	TRBJ2-7	CSAVDSLGSSGIYEQYF	TGCAGTGCTGTCGACAGCCTCGGTTCCAGCGGGATCTACGAGCAGTACTTC
many	-	TRBV7-2	TRBJ1-1	CASSYNWRGFIEAFF	TGTGCCAGCAGCTACAATTGGCGGGGCTTCATTGAAGCTTTCTTT
many	-	TRBV6-1	TRBJ1-2	CASSPLAPGQDFYGYTF	TGTGCCAGCAGTCCCCTGGCCCCGGGACAAGATTTCTATGGCTACACCTTC
-	-	TRBV28	TRBJ2-7	CASCRTSSYEQYF	TGTGCCAGCTGCCGGACATCATCCTACGAGCAGTACTTC
many	-	TRBV12-3/TRBV12-4	TRBJ2-5	CASSFGGQETQYF	TGTGCCAGCAGTTTTGGGGGACAAGAGACCCAGTACTTC
-	-	TRBV24-1	TRBJ2-7	CATSDSEATGSYEQYF	TGTGCCACCAGTGATAGCGAGGCCACAGGCTCCTACGAGCAGTACTTC
many	TRBD1	TRBV28	TRBJ2-5	CASSGPPGQGAGRGQYF	TGTGCCAGCAGCGGCCCCCCGGGACAGGGGGCTGGAAGGGGCCAGTACTTC
many	-	TRBV28	TRBJ1-2	CASITAGPFYGYTF	TGTGCCAGCATCACAGCGGGGCCTTTCTATGGCTACACCTTC
few	TRBD1	TRBV2	TRBJ1-5	CASSPGTGSPYSNQPQHF	TGTGCCAGCAGCCCCGGGACAGGGAGTCCCTATAGCAATCAGCCCCAGCATTTT
many	-	TRBV29-1	TRBJ2-5	CSVRRDLETQYF	TGCAGCGTTAGGAGGGATCTGGAGACCCAGTACTTC
many	TRBD2	TRBV4-1	TRBJ2-5	CASSRMGGRKETQYF	TGCGCCAGCAGCCGAATGGGAGGGAGAAAAGAGACCCAGTACTTC
many	TRBD1	TRBV5-1	TRBJ2-7	CASSSLVTGRGYEQYF	TGCGCCAGCAGCTCGTTGGTGACAGGGCGAGGCTACGAGCAGTACTTC
many	-	TRBV12-3/TRBV12-4	TRBJ1-5	CASSSNPGLSNQPQHF	TGTGCCAGCAGTTCAAACCCAGGACTTAGCAATCAGCCCCAGCATTTT
many	-	TRBV12-3/TRBV12-4	TRBJ1-5	CASSLGWNSNQPQHF	TGTGCCAGCAGTTTGGGGTGGAATAGCAATCAGCCCCAGCATTTT
many	TRBD1	TRBV13	TRBJ2-5	CASSSPGQVQETQYF	TGTGCCAGCAGCTCCCCGGGACAGGTCCAAGAGACCCAGTACTTC
-	TRBD1	TRBV28	TRBJ1-2	CASSFAQGAFGYTF	TGTGCCAGCAGTTTCGCCCAGGGGGCGTTTGGCTACACCTTC
-	-	TRBV6-1	TRBJ2-7	CASSVTGTPSYEQYF	TGTGCCAGCAGTGTCACCGGGACACCCTCATACGAGCAGTACTTC
many	TRBD2	TRBV13	TRBJ2-7	CASSFGTTAYEQYF	TGTGCCAGCAGCTTTGGGACTACAGCCTACGAGCAGTACTTC
-	-	TRBV6-1	TRBJ2-5	CASRPPLLDFSQTQYF	TGTGCCAGCAGACCACCCCTTCTCGACTTTTCGCAGACCCAGTACTTC
many	-	TRBV6-5	TRBJ2-7	CASRGPFSYEQYF	TGTGCCAGCAGGGGACCGTTCTCCTACGAGCAGTACTTC
many	-	TRBV6-1	TRBJ2-7	CASSEERGYEQYF	TGTGCCAGCAGTGAAGAACGGGGCTACGAGCAGTACTTC
-	TRBD1	TRBV6-1	TRBJ2-5	CASSTQGQGTETQYF	TGTGCCAGCAGTACCCAGGGACAGGGGACGGAGACCCAGTACTTC
many	-	TRBV2	TRBJ2-7	CASTVSQLLDF	TGTGCCAGCACGGTCAGCCAATTACTGGACTTC
-	-	TRBV12-5	TRBJ2-5	CASGQSPQETQYF	TGTGCTAGTGGTCAGAGTCCACAAGAGACCCAGTACTTC
-	TRBD1	TRBV6-5	TRBJ2-7	CASSSGQGPQQYF	TGTGCCAGCAGTTCGGGACAGGGTCCCCAGCAGTACTTC
many	TRBD2	TRBV2	TRBJ2-4	CASSEVAGVQYF	TGTGCCAGCAGTGAAGTAGCGGGGGTCCAGTACTTC
many	TRBD2	TRBV7-9	TRBJ2-5	CASTGLAGVWETQYF	TGTGCCAGCACGGGACTAGCGGGAGTATGGGAGACCCAGTACTTC
many	-	TRBV12-3/TRBV12-4	TRBJ2-7	CACRRGGLYEQYF	TGTGCCTGCAGGAGGGGGGGCCTTTACGAGCAGTACTTC
-	-	TRBV5-4	TRBJ1-1	CASSPVEGMNTEAFF	TGTGCCAGCAGCCCCGTGGAGGGGATGAACACTGAAGCTTTCTTT